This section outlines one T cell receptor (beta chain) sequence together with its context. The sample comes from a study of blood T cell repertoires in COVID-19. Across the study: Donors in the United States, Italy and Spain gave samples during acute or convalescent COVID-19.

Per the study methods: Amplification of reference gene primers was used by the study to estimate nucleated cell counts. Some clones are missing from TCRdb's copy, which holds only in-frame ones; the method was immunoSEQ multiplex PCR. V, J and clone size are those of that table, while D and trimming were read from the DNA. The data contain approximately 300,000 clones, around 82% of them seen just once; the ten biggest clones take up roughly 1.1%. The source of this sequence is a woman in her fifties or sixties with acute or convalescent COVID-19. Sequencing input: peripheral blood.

The CDR3 is CASSLVPRGNGYTF. CDR3 nucleotide sequence: TGTGCCAGCAGCTTGGTTCCGAGAGGGAACGGCTACACCTTC. This sequence joins TRBV5-6 and TRBJ1-2; D ambiguous. The CDR3 contains 14 residues. Per the germline V gene, CDR1 is SGHDT and CDR2 is YYEEEE. Deletions cut 0 bases from V and 8 bases from J, with 14 bases between.